The clone carrying this T cell receptor (beta chain) came up a few times. The antigen is not known. These data originate in a study of human T cells and chemical hapten exposure. Background on the study: Mainly, slight library volume differences in the pool made TCR yields vary. Overall study results and limits: The study found that DPC sensitization did not change TCRs above 1 in 1000 frequency.

Regarding time point: healthy volunteer bleed at 2 weeks. The starting material, unfractionated whole blood, was used for total RNA extraction. The CDR3 extends over 14 amino acids. V dropped 1 base and J dropped 4 bases, with 7 bases sitting between them. Germline V CDR1 and CDR2: SEHNR, FQNEAQ (reference sequence). Library preparation tagged each individual cDNA molecule with a unique molecular identifier. Authors' analysis steps: The median was around 89,000 TCRs per sample, ranging roughly 23,224 to 750,000. TCRdb re-derived calls from the RACE reads in MiXCR, one entry per CDR3 protein. The V and J calls were determined by TCRdb, not by the authors. This sample yields around 130,000 distinct CDR3 sequences, of which more than 7.5% are seen a single time; roughly 1.6% belongs to the top ten.

V is TRBV7-9 and J is TRBJ2-2; D gene unclear. Source material: whole blood. The sequence derives from a male donor in good health. Some clones in this sample may be carry-over from other donors' samples. This CDR3 is CASSLGLLTGELFF. In nucleotides, the CDR3 is TGTGCCAGCAGCTTAGGGTTGCTCACCGGGGAGCTGTTTTTT.